This T cell receptor beta chain derives from a study of CD8+ T cells in alopecia areata. In each case, RNA was isolated and then reverse transcribed into cDNA as the sequencing template. Produced via immunoSEQ multiplex PCR; TCRdb's table is partial and in-frame only. This sample yields 200,000 to 250,000 clones, of which around two fifths are seen a single time; roughly 2.8% belongs to the top ten. The CDR3 totals 16 residues. In germline, CDR1 is SGHRS, CDR2 YFSETQ. After removal of 4 bases from V and 0 bases from J, the junction contained 4 bases not matched to a gene. Treatment in this sample: oral pan-JAK inhibitor, 5-10 mg twice daily. Collection of lesional scalp punch biopsies and peripheral blood was performed in alopecia areata patients.

The clonotype comes from a human donor with alopecia areata. The material sequenced was CD4+ T cells sorted from blood, taken at approximately week 36, from a patient treated with tofacitinib. This chain links TRBV5-1 with TRBJ2-7; the match to TRBD2 covers 13 bases. This CDR3 reads CASSGGTSGTSYEQYF. The CDR3 DNA sequence: TGCGCCAGCAGCGGGGGGACTAGCGGGACCTCCTACGAGCAGTACTTC.